This TCR beta chain was observed in a study of OX40 agonist ivuxolimab in advanced cancers. Some clones are missing from TCRdb's copy, which holds only in-frame ones; the method was immunoSEQ multiplex PCR. Seen here are tens of thousands of clones, more than 70% observed once, and the top ten hold roughly 2.2%. The CDR3 has 14 amino acids. Germline CDR1 and CDR2: LGHNA and YNFKEQ. V lost 0 bases and J 10 bases, leaving 13 bases between the germline ends. This specimen consisted of CD4+ or CD8+ T cells sorted from blood, obtained in a trial of the OX40 agonist ivuxolimab. The V and J genes are TRBV4-2 and TRBJ2-1, with D perhaps given as TRBD1 or TRBD2 (5 bases each). The receptor's source is an adult with an advanced solid tumor such as melanoma, head and neck, liver or kidney cancer. CDR3: CASSQDRQREEQFF. The CDR3 coding sequence is TGTGCCAGCAGCCAAGATCGACAGAGGGAAGAGCAGTTCTTC.